This paragraph reports one T cell receptor (beta chain). The antigen is not known. The data originate from a study of CXCR3-negative and CXCR3-positive naive CD8 T cells. Triplicate sorting captured approximately 290,000 cells each from every CD8+ T cell subset. The CDR3 has 15 residues. Germline CDR1 SGHVS, CDR2 FNYEAQ. UMI-labeled TRB cDNA libraries were prepared by 5' RACE. TCRdb re-called the 5' RACE reads and catalogs CDR3 proteins one per entry, DNA excluded. The sample holds approximately 41,000 distinct CDR3 sequences. Whole-study findings and limits: The level of CXCR3 expression partially decreased after cryopreservation; the majority of assays used fresh PBMCs. Naive subsets expressed similar surface CD5; TRB CDR3 features served to infer TCR strength. Similar TRBV-TRBJ gene usage was seen in naive CXCR3-negative and CXCR3-positive cells, but not in memory cells.

The genes are TRBV7-6 and TRBJ2-7; no DNA is available, so the TRBD1 call from TCRdb remains unchecked. Sequenced sample: memory CD8+ T cells from blood. This receptor was identified in a human donor in good health. Some clones in this sample may be carry-over from other donors' samples. CDR3 in amino acids: CASSSSGVRSYEQYF.